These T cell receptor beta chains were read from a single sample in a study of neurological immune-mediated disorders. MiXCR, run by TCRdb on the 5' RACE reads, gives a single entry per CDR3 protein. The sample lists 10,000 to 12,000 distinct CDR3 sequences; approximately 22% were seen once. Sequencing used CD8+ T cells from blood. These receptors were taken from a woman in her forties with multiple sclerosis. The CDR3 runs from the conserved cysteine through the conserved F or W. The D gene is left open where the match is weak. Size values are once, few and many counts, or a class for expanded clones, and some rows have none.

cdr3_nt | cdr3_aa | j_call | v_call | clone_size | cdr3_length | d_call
TGTGCCAGCAGCCAAGATCCGGGACAGGAAGCTTTCTTT | CASSQDPGQEAFF | TRBJ1-1 | TRBV4-2 | many | 13 | TRBD1
TGTGCCACCAGCAGAGATGATCAGCCCCAGCATTTT | CATSRDDQPQHF | TRBJ1-5 | TRBV15 | . | 12 | .
TGCGCCAGCAGTGTAGGGGGGGTTCATCAGCCCCAGCATTTT | CASSVGGVHQPQHF | TRBJ1-5 | TRBV10-2 | many | 14 | .
TGTGCCAGCAGGTCGGGATACACTGAAGCTTTCTTT | CASRSGYTEAFF | TRBJ1-1 | TRBV12-3/TRBV12-4 | many | 12 | .
TGCGCCAGCAGCCAAGATTGGGCAGGGGCTAACTATGGCTACACCTTC | CASSQDWAGANYGYTF | TRBJ1-2 | TRBV4-1 | medium-sized | 16 | .
TGTGCCAGCAGCCACAGTACAGATACGCAGTATTTT | CASSHSTDTQYF | TRBJ2-3 | TRBV2 | medium-sized | 12 | .
TGTGCCACCAGCGGTATTGCGGGGGGCCTCACAGATACGCAGTATTTT | CATSGIAGGLTDTQYF | TRBJ2-3 | TRBV15 | many | 16 | TRBD2
TGTGCCAGCAGACACTACTATGGCTACACCTTC | CASRHYYGYTF | TRBJ1-2 | TRBV12-3/TRBV12-4 | . | 11 | .
TGTGCCAGCAGTTCCCTACTAGCGGGGGACGGGGAGCTGTTTTTT | CASSSLLAGDGELFF | TRBJ2-2 | TRBV6-5 | many | 15 | TRBD2
TGCAGTGCTAGTAGGGGGGGCAATCAGCCCCAGCATTTT | CSASRGGNQPQHF | TRBJ1-5 | TRBV20-1 | medium-sized | 13 | .
TGCGCCAGCAGCCAAGGTGGACTAGCGGGGGTAAATGAGCAGTTCTTC | CASSQGGLAGVNEQFF | TRBJ2-1 | TRBV4-1 | medium-sized | 16 | TRBD2
TGTGCCAGCAGCCGGGGGTACACAGATACGCAGTATTTT | CASSRGYTDTQYF | TRBJ2-3 | TRBV14 | medium-sized | 13 | .
TGTGCCAGCAGCCCCCGCCACGGGGCAGAAGGGGGCTACACCTTC | CASSPRHGAEGGYTF | TRBJ1-2 | TRBV5-5 | many | 15 | .
TGTGCCAGCAGCCCAAAGACTAGCGGGGGTACAGATACGCAGTATTTT | CASSPKTSGGTDTQYF | TRBJ2-3 | TRBV12-3/TRBV12-4 | . | 16 | TRBD2
TGCGCCAGCAGCTTGGACGGACAGGGAAATAATTCACCCCTCCACTTT | CASSLDGQGNNSPLHF | TRBJ1-6 | TRBV5-1 | many | 16 | TRBD1
TGTGCCAGCAATATATGGGGTCCGGGTCGAAACACCATATATTTT | CASNIWGPGRNTIYF | TRBJ1-3 | TRBV12-3/TRBV12-4 | . | 15 | .
TGCGCCAGCAGCCCGGACCGCACCGGGGAGCTGTTTTTT | CASSPDRTGELFF | TRBJ2-2 | TRBV5-1 | medium-sized | 13 | .